This TCR beta chain was captured in a study of T cell responses to AZD1222 COVID-19 vaccine. Study-wide results and limits: White British people made up most donors, females outnumbered males, and clonal diversity was possibly underestimated.

The table came from immunoSEQ multiplex PCR; TCRdb's copy has only in-frame clones and leaves some out. Of about 100,000 clones in the sample, more than 75% were seen once. V shed 9 bases and J shed 9 bases, with 21 bases lying between them. CDR1 SNHLY and CDR2 FYNNEI come from the germline V gene. The CDR3 loop spans 14 amino acids. In its sample, this clone was seen a few times. Its antigen is currently unknown. The specimen was peripheral blood, collected on day 0 of AZD1222 vaccination. The V and J genes are TRBV2 and TRBJ1-5; D may be TRBD1 (5 bases). The receptor comes from an adult in good health. The CDR3 sequence is CASQDQTASAPQHF. DNA for the CDR3: TGTGCCAGTCAAGACCAGACAGCCTCCGCGCCCCAGCATTTT.